One and the same sample provided the 15 T cell receptor beta chains below, sequenced in a study of blood T cell repertoires in COVID-19. This table comes from immunoSEQ multiplex PCR, and its TCRdb copy is limited to in-frame clones, with some not included. The sample carries around 180,000 clones, roughly 91% recorded once. The sample consisted of peripheral blood. Receptor source: a human donor in a cohort sampled during active COVID-19.

V gene TRBV9 combines with J gene TRBJ2-1, with 8 bases lining up with TRBD2. V gave up 4 bases and J gave up 1 base; unmatched junction bases: 4. The length of the CDR3 is 15 residues. Germline V CDR1 and CDR2: SGDLS, YYNGEE. The CDR3 DNA reads as TGTGCCAGCAGCAACAGCGGGGGTTCCTACAATGAGCAGTTCTTC. Translation gives CASSNSGGSYNEQFF.

A few counts support this clone. This chain uses TRBV7-9 with TRBJ2-3; 15 bases fit TRBD2. CDR1 SEHNR and CDR2 FQNEAQ come from the germline V gene (reference sequence). The CDR3 consists of 17 residues. V was pared by 5 bases and J by 3 bases, with 6 bases of the junction left unmatched. The CDR3 loop reads CASSKGTSGGHTDTQYF. For the CDR3, the DNA is TGTGCCAGCAGCAAGGGGACTAGCGGGGGGCATACAGATACGCAGTATTTT.

This clone was counted between two and nine times. The CDR3, as DNA: TGTGCCAGCAGCCCCCGGAGGTCCGCCTACGAGCAGTACTTC. Translating it yields CASSPRRSAYEQYF. The chain joins TRBV4-2 to TRBJ2-7, with D possibly TRBD2 on 5 matching bases. Per the germline V gene, CDR1 is LGHNA and CDR2 is YNFKEQ. Between the trimmed V and J ends, which lost 4 bases and 2 bases, there was a span of 12 bases. The CDR3 has 14 amino acids.

The CDR3 is CASSFTSLNTGELFF. DNA of the CDR3: TGTGCCAGCAGTTTTACTAGCCTGAACACCGGGGAGCTGTTTTTT. The chain uses TRBV6-5 and TRBJ2-2; weak D call: TRBD2 (6 bases). CDR3 length: 15 amino acids. The germline V gene encodes CDR1 MNHEY and CDR2 SVGAGI. Trimming took 4 bases from V and 1 from J, leaving 10 bases between them.

The chain uses TRBV4-3 and TRBJ2-1, with 10 bases that match TRBD2. This CDR3 comprises 17 residues. Germline assignment: CDR1 LGHNA and CDR2 YSLEER. V was clipped by 4 bases and J by 0 bases; unmatched bases: 6. The CDR3 sequence is CASSLWTSGVSYNEQFF. In nucleotides, the CDR3 is TGCGCCAGCAGCCTATGGACTAGCGGAGTCTCCTACAATGAGCAGTTCTTC.

The chain links TRBV4-1 to TRBJ2-7; 7 bases agree with TRBD1. The germline gives CDR1 MGHRA, CDR2 YSYEKL. V lost 4 bases, J lost 2 bases, and 8 bases stayed unmatched. The CDR3 sequence is 15 residues long. The CDR3 reads CASSPIPTGTYEQYF. The CDR3 DNA is TGCGCCAGCAGCCCGATACCGACAGGGACCTACGAGCAGTACTTC.

V usage is TRBV7-8 and J usage is TRBJ2-7; TRBD1 might be the D (6 bases). CDR1 SGHVS and CDR2 FQNEAQ come from the germline V gene. The CDR3 has 14 amino acids. V was cut by 0 bases and J by 6 bases, with 12 bases left in between. The CDR3 region is CASSLAPRGSEQYF. CDR3 DNA: TGTGCCAGCAGCTTAGCCCCAAGGGGGAGCGAGCAGTACTTC.

The chain recombines TRBV4-1 with TRBJ2-3; 13 positions match TRBD2. CDR3 size: 19 residues. Trimming took 1 base from V and 0 from J; bases not matched to a gene: 7. Germline lookup yields CDR1 MGHRA and CDR2 YSYEKL. For the CDR3, the DNA is TGCGCCAGCAGCCAAGCCGGGACTAGCGGGGCTACTAGCACAGATACGCAGTATTTT. Translating gives CASSQAGTSGATSTDTQYF.

This chain links TRBV30 with TRBJ1-2; D not resolved. Trimming removed 2 bases at V and 5 bases at J, with 15 bases between. The germline CDR1 and CDR2 sequences are GTSNPN and SVGIG (reference sequence). This CDR3 has 14 residues. In DNA, the CDR3 is TGTGCCTGGAGTCTAGGCACACCCGGATATGGCTACACCTTC. Translation gives CAWSLGTPGYGYTF.

The chain recombines TRBV18 with TRBJ2-1, with 9 bases fitting TRBD2. Germline assignment: CDR1 KGHSH and CDR2 LQKENI. J gave up 4 bases and V 3 bases, and 10 bases lay outside the gene matches. The CDR3 consists of 17 residues. This chain's CDR3 is CASSPSKVAGVYNEQFF. The CDR3 DNA reads as TGTGCCAGCTCACCTTCGAAGGTAGCGGGGGTGTACAATGAGCAGTTCTTC.

This clone was observed a few times. The rearrangement uses TRBV10-2 and TRBJ1-4; D remains unclear. Germline V gene sequence: CDR1 WSHSY, CDR2 SAAADI. The CDR3 runs 16 residues. Trimming pared 0 bases from V and 0 bases from J, leaving 8 bases between. The CDR3 nucleotides are TGCGCCAGCAGTGAGTCGAGGTCTGCAACTAATGAAAAACTGTTTTTT. Translation gives CASSESRSATNEKLFF.

In DNA form, the CDR3 reads TGTGCCAGCAGCGTAGGTTTACTTGGCGGTGACTCCTCTCAGTACTTC. Residues: CASSVGLLGGDSSQYF. The chain joins TRBV9 to TRBJ2-4; D is ambiguous. Germline CDR1 and CDR2: SGDLS and YYNGEE. Trimming removed 0 bases from V and 12 bases from J, with 22 bases in between. The CDR3 sequence is 16 residues long.

The chain has TRBV15 and TRBJ2-2; 11 nucleotides match TRBD1. J was trimmed by 7 bases and V by 1 base; bases with no gene match: 5. Germline loops: CDR1 LNHNV, CDR2 YYDKDF (reference sequence). The CDR3 consists of 16 residues. CDR3 residues: CATSRVRDRGIGELFF. The CDR3 DNA is TGTGCCACCAGCAGAGTACGGGACAGGGGGATCGGGGAGCTGTTTTTT. The full variable domain, in which reference TRBV15 and TRBJ2-2 provide the parts outside the CDR3, is DAMVIQNPRYQVTQFGKPVTLSCSQTLNHNVMYWYQQKSSQAPKLLFHYYDKDFNNEADTPDNFQSRRPNTSFCFLDIRSPGLGDTAMYLCATSRVRDRGIGELFFGEGSRLTVL.

The CDR3 is CASSAGGRGDEQFF. In DNA, the CDR3 is TGTGCCAGCAGTGCTGGCGGGAGAGGCGATGAGCAGTTCTTC. This sequence joins TRBV2 and TRBJ2-1; 7 bases agree with TRBD2. CDR1 is SNHLY and CDR2 is FYNNEI in the germline V gene. The CDR3 is made up of 14 amino acids. Trimming cost V 4 bases and J 8 bases; bases outside gene matches: 8.

The rearrangement uses TRBV2 and TRBJ2-2; 7 bases fit TRBD1. Trimming at V came to 8 bases and at J to 2 bases, leaving 5 bases not matched to a gene. CDR1 is SNHLY, CDR2 FYNNEI, per germline. CDR3 length equals 14 residues. CDR3 region: CASRRQGNTGELFF. In DNA form, the CDR3 reads TGTGCCAGCCGACGACAGGGAAACACCGGGGAGCTGTTTTTT.